Listed below are T cell receptor beta chains from one sample, sequenced in a study of shared clonotypes between healthy human individuals. Some clones are missing from TCRdb's copy, which holds only in-frame ones; the method was immunoSEQ multiplex PCR. The data show 2 million to 2.5 million clones, approximately 95% seen once. Sequenced material: naive CD4+ T cells from PBMCs. The receptors originated from a man aged 18 to 29 in good health. Some clones in this sample may be carry-over from other donors' samples. Both conserved end residues are part of each CDR3. The D gene is left open where the match is weak. Some rows mark clone size as missing; the rest say once, few, many or name a class of expanded clone.

11,.,TRBJ1-1,TRBV6-5,.,CASTRDTEAFF,TGTGCCAGCACGCGGGACACTGAAGCTTTCTTT
13,.,TRBJ1-1,TRBV7-3,.,CASSFTQGTEAFF,TGTGCCAGCAGCTTCACACAGGGAACTGAAGCTTTCTTT
21,TRBD2,TRBJ2-7,TRBV28,.,CASSLVYGASGSASIAYEQYF,TGTGCCAGCAGTTTGGTCTATGGGGCTAGCGGGAGCGCTTCTATCGCGTACGAGCAGTACTTC
13,TRBD1,TRBJ1-1,TRBV30,.,CAWSANQGQGTFF,TGTGCCTGGAGTGCTAATCAGGGACAGGGAACTTTCTTT
17,.,TRBJ2-2,TRBV7-2,.,CASSLGRGSLNTGELFF,TGTGCCAGCAGTTTGGGGAGGGGGTCCCTGAACACCGGGGAGCTGTTTTTT
15,.,TRBJ1-1,TRBV6-6,.,CASRPGTPGNTEAFF,TGTGCCAGCAGGCCCGGGACTCCTGGGAACACTGAAGCTTTCTTT
15,.,TRBJ1-3,TRBV5-6,.,CASSAQGVSGNTIYF,TGTGCCAGCAGCGCCCAAGGGGTATCTGGAAACACCATATATTTT
16,.,TRBJ1-1,TRBV5-1,.,CASSAKPGTLNTEAFF,TGCGCCAGCAGCGCAAAACCCGGGACATTGAACACTGAAGCTTTCTTT
18,TRBD1,TRBJ1-2,TRBV28,.,CASSLLALGTAANYGYTF,TGTGCCAGCAGTTTATTAGCTTTGGGGACAGCAGCTAACTATGGCTACACCTTC
12,.,TRBJ2-7,TRBV19,.,CASIGRSDEQYF,TGTGCCAGTATAGGTAGAAGCGACGAGCAGTACTTC
16,TRBD1,TRBJ2-7,TRBV5-1,.,CASSQSRDRGSYEQYF,TGCGCCAGCAGCCAATCCAGGGACAGGGGCTCCTACGAGCAGTACTTC
14,TRBD2,TRBJ2-1,TRBV30,.,CAWMETSANNEQFF,TGTGCCTGGATGGAGACTAGCGCAAACAATGAGCAGTTCTTC
15,TRBD2,TRBJ2-5,TRBV9,.,CASSGIAGGLETQYF,TGTGCCAGCAGCGGGATAGCGGGAGGACTTGAGACCCAGTACTTC
21,TRBD1,TRBJ1-5,TRBV7-8,once,CASSERARTGRTNYSNQPQHF,TGTGCCAGCAGCGAGCGTGCCCGGACAGGAAGAACAAATTATAGCAATCAGCCCCAGCATTTT
15,.,TRBJ1-1,TRBV5-1,.,CASSLDPAVGTEAFF,TGCGCCAGCAGCTTGGACCCGGCAGTGGGCACTGAAGCTTTCTTT
14,.,TRBJ2-1,TRBV2,.,CASSVLQGYNEQFF,TGTGCCAGCAGTGTTCTCCAGGGATACAATGAGCAGTTCTTC
16,TRBD1,TRBJ2-2,TRBV6-1,.,CASSERGQGAAGELFF,TGTGCCAGCAGTGAACGGGGACAGGGGGCCGCCGGGGAGCTGTTTTTT
14,.,TRBJ1-1,TRBV5-1,.,CASSLGPINTEAFF,TGCGCCAGCAGCTTAGGACCGATCAACACTGAAGCTTTCTTT
15,.,TRBJ1-4,TRBV9,.,CASSVASTYNEKLFF,TGTGCCAGCAGCGTAGCTTCAACCTATAATGAAAAACTGTTTTTT
16,TRBD1,TRBJ2-6,TRBV5-1,.,CASSSTGNSGANVLTF,TGCGCCAGCAGCTCGACAGGGAACTCTGGGGCCAACGTCCTGACTTTC
17,.,TRBJ2-4,TRBV30,.,CAWSGGGYLWAKNIQYF,TGTGCCTGGAGTGGTGGGGGATACCTCTGGGCCAAAAACATTCAGTACTTC
15,.,TRBJ1-3,TRBV6-6,.,CASSYTRGSGNTIYF,TGTGCCAGCAGTTACACCCGGGGGTCTGGAAACACCATATATTTT
15,TRBD1,TRBJ2-2,TRBV28,.,CASSSGDRATGELFF,TGTGCCAGCAGTTCCGGGGACAGGGCGACCGGGGAGCTGTTTTTT
16,.,TRBJ1-1,TRBV6-5,.,CASSSPMGILNTEAFF,TGTGCCAGCAGTTCCCCGATGGGGATCTTGAACACTGAAGCTTTCTTT
14,.,TRBJ1-2,TRBV7-2,.,CASSLDRLTNGYTF,TGTGCCAGCAGCTTAGACAGATTGACAAATGGCTACACCTTC
16,.,TRBJ2-1,TRBV7-2,.,CASSSATSRSYNEQFF,TGTGCCAGCAGCTCGGCCACTAGTCGAAGTTACAATGAGCAGTTCTTC
15,.,TRBJ1-3,TRBV6-5,.,CASRDHGSHGNTIYF,TGTGCCAGCAGAGATCACGGGAGTCACGGAAACACCATATATTTT
16,TRBD2,TRBJ2-2,TRBV10-3,.,CAISQRTSGNTGELFF,TGTGCCATCAGTCAAAGGACTAGCGGTAACACCGGGGAGCTGTTTTTT
16,.,TRBJ1-5,TRBV2,.,CASQNPTEYSNQPQHF,TGTGCCAGCCAGAACCCGACAGAGTATAGCAATCAGCCCCAGCATTTT
13,.,TRBJ1-1,TRBV30,few,CAWSVGTNTEAFF,TGTGCCTGGAGTGTGGGGACGAACACTGAAGCTTTCTTT
12,.,TRBJ1-4,TRBV10-3,.,CAISESREKLFF,TGTGCCATCAGTGAGTCTCGGGAAAAACTGTTTTTT
14,.,TRBJ2-4,TRBV18,.,CASSPGTPKNIQYF,TGTGCCAGCTCACCGGGGACACCGAAAAACATTCAGTACTTC
15,TRBD2,TRBJ2-7,TRBV6-5,once,CASSPGGGLSYEQYF,TGTGCCAGCAGCCCCGGGGGGGGGCTCTCCTACGAGCAGTACTTC
14,.,TRBJ2-7,TRBV6-1,.,CASSDGRISYEQYF,TGTGCCAGCAGTGATGGCAGAATATCCTACGAGCAGTACTTC
14,.,TRBJ1-2,TRBV7-9,.,CASSLEQGYYGYTF,TGTGCCAGCAGCTTAGAACAGGGATACTATGGCTACACCTTC
13,.,TRBJ1-1,TRBV5-1,.,CASSNDMNTEAFF,TGCGCCAGCAGCAATGACATGAACACTGAAGCTTTCTTT
12,.,TRBJ2-3,TRBV10-2,.,CASSLQRDTQYF,TGCGCCAGCAGTTTACAGAGGGATACGCAGTATTTT
16,.,TRBJ2-1,TRBV29-1,.,CSVDTGDKIAYNEQFF,TGCAGCGTTGACACGGGTGATAAGATAGCCTACAATGAGCAGTTCTTC
14,.,TRBJ2-2,TRBV11-2,.,CASSWTKGAGELFF,TGTGCCAGCAGTTGGACGAAAGGGGCCGGGGAGCTGTTTTTT
14,.,TRBJ2-1,TRBV2,.,CASTSGAQPNEQFF,TGTGCCTCTACGTCGGGGGCGCAACCCAATGAGCAGTTCTTC
15,TRBD1,TRBJ2-1,TRBV7-8,.,CASSPPGQGYNEQFF,TGTGCCAGCAGCCCCCCGGGACAGGGCTACAATGAGCAGTTCTTC
15,TRBD2,TRBJ2-1,TRBV5-1,.,CASSLVAGGYNEQFF,TGCGCCAGCAGCTTGGTAGCGGGAGGCTACAATGAGCAGTTCTTC
16,.,TRBJ2-7,TRBV28,.,CASSAPLAPKDHEQYF,TGTGCCAGCAGTGCCCCCCTAGCTCCCAAGGACCACGAGCAGTACTTC
13,.,TRBJ2-1,TRBV4-3,.,CASSQVSRDEQFF,TGCGCCAGCAGCCAAGTGTCCAGGGATGAGCAGTTCTTC
17,TRBD2,TRBJ2-2,TRBV5-1,.,CASSIPEAGGHTGELFF,TGCGCCAGCAGCATCCCAGAAGCGGGAGGGCACACCGGGGAGCTGTTTTTT
11,TRBD2,TRBJ2-1,TRBV19,.,CASMASGRQFF,TGTGCCAGTATGGCCAGCGGGAGGCAGTTCTTC
15,TRBD1,TRBJ2-5,TRBV14,.,CASSQVWTGGETQYF,TGTGCCAGCAGCCAAGTATGGACAGGGGGAGAGACCCAGTACTTC
15,TRBD1,TRBJ1-5,TRBV28,few,CASSVLTGNDQPQHF,TGTGCCAGCAGTGTCTTGACAGGGAACGATCAGCCCCAGCATTTT
13,.,TRBJ2-7,TRBV25-1,.,CASSGTTRYEQYF,TGTGCCAGCAGTGGAACAACTCGCTACGAGCAGTACTTC
13,.,TRBJ2-1,TRBV12-5,.,CASNTGSYNEQFF,TGTGCTAGTAATACCGGGAGCTACAATGAGCAGTTCTTC
13,.,TRBJ2-7,TRBV5-1,.,CASSSQRAYEQYF,TGCGCCAGCAGCTCACAGAGAGCCTACGAGCAGTACTTC
18,TRBD2,TRBJ2-2,TRBV19,.,CASSNLWASGLNTGELFF,TGTGCCAGTAGTAATTTATGGGCTAGCGGGCTGAACACCGGGGAGCTGTTTTTT
15,.,TRBJ2-7,TRBV28,.,CASSTTTPLPYEQYF,TGTGCCAGCAGCACAACTACACCACTCCCCTACGAGCAGTACTTC
14,.,TRBJ1-1,TRBV9,.,CASSAQGGNTEAFF,TGTGCCAGCAGCGCACAGGGTGGGAACACTGAAGCTTTCTTT
14,.,TRBJ1-2,TRBV9,.,CASSVGQGYYGYTF,TGTGCCAGCAGCGTAGGGCAGGGTTACTATGGCTACACCTTC